The clone carrying this TCR beta chain was picked up one time. Regarding treatment: oral pan-JAK inhibitor, 5-10 mg twice daily. V lost 4 bases and J 4 bases, leaving 9 bases between the germline ends. The CDR3 sequence is 12 residues long. The V gene's germline CDR1 is SGHKS and CDR2 YYEKEE (reference sequence). RNA, once extracted, was reverse transcribed into cDNA for use as the sequencing template. Repertoires were generated with immunoSEQ multiplex PCR, while TCRdb's copy carries only in-frame clones and drops some. The data hold 95,000 to 110,000 clones, with 70% to 90% observed a single time. This record belongs to a study of CD8+ T cells in alopecia areata. Study-level background: The SALT score measured affected scalp surface percentage in treated patients.

The chain couples TRBV5-5 to TRBJ2-7; D ambiguous. The material sequenced was CD8+ T cells sorted from blood, taken between weeks 30 and 35, from a patient treated with tofacitinib. The sequence was collected from a human donor with alopecia areata. CDR3 loop: CASSPSLYEQYF. The CDR3 nucleotides read TGTGCCAGCAGCCCCTCCTTATACGAGCAGTACTTC.